This T cell receptor beta chain stems from a study of neoadjuvant anti-PD-1 for oral cavity cancer. The CDR3 runs to 15 residues. The V gene lost 3 bases and the J gene lost 3 bases, with 12 bases spanning the gap. Germline loops: CDR1 SGHDN, CDR2 FVKESK. Sample time point: after neoadjuvant nivolumab, at surgical resection. PBMCs were not maintained or expanded in culture before analysis. The assay was immunoSEQ multiplex PCR, and TCRdb's table has in-frame clones only and misses some. The sample lists about 14,000 clones, more than 65% occurring once. This chain links TRBV14 with TRBJ2-1; D unresolved. The receptor's source is a person aged 40 to 85 with oral cavity squamous cell carcinoma. The source material was PBMCs, sampled after nivolumab (anti-PD-1) treatment. The CDR3 bases are TGTGCCAGCAGCCACACCAGGTCCTTCTACAATGAGCAGTTCTTC. Protein sequence: CASSHTRSFYNEQFF.